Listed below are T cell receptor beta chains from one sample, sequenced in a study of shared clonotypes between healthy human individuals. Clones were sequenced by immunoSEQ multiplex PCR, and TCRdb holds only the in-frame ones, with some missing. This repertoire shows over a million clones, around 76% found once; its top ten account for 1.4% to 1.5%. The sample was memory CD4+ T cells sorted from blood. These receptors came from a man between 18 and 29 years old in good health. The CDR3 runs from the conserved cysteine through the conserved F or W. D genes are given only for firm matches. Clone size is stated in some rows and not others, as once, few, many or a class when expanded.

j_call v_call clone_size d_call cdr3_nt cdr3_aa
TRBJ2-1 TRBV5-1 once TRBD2 TGCGCCAGCAGCGCAACTAGCGGGAAGTACAATGAGCAGTTCTTC CASSATSGKYNEQFF
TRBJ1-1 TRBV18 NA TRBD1 TGTGCCAGCTCACCAGGGGGACAGATATACACTGAAGCTTTCTTT CASSPGGQIYTEAFF
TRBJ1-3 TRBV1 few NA TGCACCAGCAGCCACTCTGGAAACACCATATATTTT CTSSHSGNTIYF
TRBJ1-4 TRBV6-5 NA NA TGTGCCAGCAGTTCGGCACAGGGCAATGAAAAACTGTTTTTT CASSSAQGNEKLFF
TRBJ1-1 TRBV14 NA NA TGTGCCAGCAGCCCAGTAAAGGCTTTGAACACTGAAGCTTTCTTT CASSPVKALNTEAFF
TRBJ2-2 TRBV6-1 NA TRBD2 TGTGCCAGCAGTGAACATTTGCTAGCGGGAGCCTCGGAGCTGTTTTTT CASSEHLLAGASELFF
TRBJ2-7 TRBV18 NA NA TGTGCCAGCTCACCACAGGGTCGAGAGCAGTACTTC CASSPQGREQYF
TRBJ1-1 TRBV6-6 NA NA TGTGCCAGCAGTCCTATTTCGATCCCGAAACCTGAAGCTTTCTTT CASSPISIPKPEAFF
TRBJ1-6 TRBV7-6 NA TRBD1 TGTGCCAGCAGTTCCTCAGGGACAGGGAGTTCACCCCTCCACTTT CASSSSGTGSSPLHF
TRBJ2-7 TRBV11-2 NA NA TGTGCCAGCAGCGAACAGGGTCGGTACGAGCAGTACTTC CASSEQGRYEQYF
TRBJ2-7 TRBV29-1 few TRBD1 TGCAGCGTTGGGACCGGGACAGGGGAAGGCGAGCAGTACTTC CSVGTGTGEGEQYF
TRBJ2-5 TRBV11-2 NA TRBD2 TGTGCCAGCAGCCCTCATCGGGGGGGAGGTGAGACCCAGTACTTC CASSPHRGGGETQYF
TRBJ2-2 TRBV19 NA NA TGTGCCAGTAGTACCAGGGCTGGGGAGCTGTTTTTT CASSTRAGELFF
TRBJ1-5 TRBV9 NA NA TGTGCCAGCAGCGTAGTAACAGTAAATCAGCCCCAGCATTTT CASSVVTVNQPQHF
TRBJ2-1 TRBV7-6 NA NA TGTGCCAGCAGCTTAGCCCTGGACAGCCTCTACAATGAGCAGTTCTTC CASSLALDSLYNEQFF
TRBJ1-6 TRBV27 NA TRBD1 TGTGCCAGCAGGGAGACAGGGCGTAATTCACCCCTCCACTTT CASRETGRNSPLHF
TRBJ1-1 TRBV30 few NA TGTGCCTGGACCGAGGGTTTCCCAATGAACACTGAAGCTTTCTTT CAWTEGFPMNTEAFF
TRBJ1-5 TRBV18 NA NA TGTGCCAGCTCACCCAGCGACAGTAATCAGCCCCAGCATTTT CASSPSDSNQPQHF
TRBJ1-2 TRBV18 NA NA TGTGCCAGCTCACCGGAAGGGCTCTATGGCTACACCTTC CASSPEGLYGYTF
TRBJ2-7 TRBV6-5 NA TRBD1 TGTGCCAGCAGCCGACAGGGTACCTCCTACGAGCAGTACTTC CASSRQGTSYEQYF
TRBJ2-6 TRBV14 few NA TGTGCCAGCAGCCAAGTTAGCTCTGGGGCCAACGTCCTGACTTTC CASSQVSSGANVLTF
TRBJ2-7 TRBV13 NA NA TGTGCCAGCAGCTTAGGACACGTAACCTACGAGCAGTACTTC CASSLGHVTYEQYF
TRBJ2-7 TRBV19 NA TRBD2 TGTGCCAGTAGTACCGGACTAGCGGGGGCCTACGAGCAGTACTTC CASSTGLAGAYEQYF
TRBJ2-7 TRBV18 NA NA TGTGCCAGCTCACCTGCTACCAACGAGCAGTACTTC CASSPATNEQYF
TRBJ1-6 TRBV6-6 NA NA TGTGCCAGCACTATCCTATTGGGGGATTCACCCCTCCACTTT CASTILLGDSPLHF
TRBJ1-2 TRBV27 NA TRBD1 TGTGCCAGCCAAAGGACAGGGTCTGGAGGCTACACCTTC CASQRTGSGGYTF
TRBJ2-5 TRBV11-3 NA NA TGTGCCAGCAGCTTAGGGCATGGGACCCAGTACTTC CASSLGHGTQYF
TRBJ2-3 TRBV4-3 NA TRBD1 TGCGCCAGCAGCCAAGCCGGACAGGGCACAGATACGCAGTATTTT CASSQAGQGTDTQYF
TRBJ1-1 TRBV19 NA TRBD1 TGTGCCAGTAGTATCAACAGGGGGTTGAATGAAGCTTTCTTT CASSINRGLNEAFF
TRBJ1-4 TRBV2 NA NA TGTGCCAGCAGTGAACAATCTGAAAAACTGTTTTTT CASSEQSEKLFF
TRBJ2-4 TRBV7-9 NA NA TGTGCCAGCAGCTTTCAGGGGCGAGCCAAAAACATTCAGTACTTC CASSFQGRAKNIQYF
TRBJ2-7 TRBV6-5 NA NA TGTGCCAGCAGTTACGGCCTGGGCGGGTACGAGCAGTACTTC CASSYGLGGYEQYF
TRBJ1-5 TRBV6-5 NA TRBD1 TGTGCCAGCAGTTCCGACAGGGGGCTTCAGCCCCAGCATTTT CASSSDRGLQPQHF
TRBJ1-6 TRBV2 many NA TGTGCCAGCAGGACAGACGGAAACTATAATTCACCCCTCCACTTT CASRTDGNYNSPLHF
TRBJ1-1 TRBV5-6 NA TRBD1 TGTGCCAGCAGCTTGGATTTGGGGACAGGCGGAATCGGTGAAGCTTTCTTT CASSLDLGTGGIGEAFF
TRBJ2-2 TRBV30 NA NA TGTGCCTGGGACCGGGCCTCCGATACCGGGGAGCTGTTTTTT CAWDRASDTGELFF
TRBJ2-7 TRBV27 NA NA TGTGCCAGCAGTTTATCAGGTAAGAGGTTC CASSLSGKRF
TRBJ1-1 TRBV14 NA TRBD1 TGTGCCAGCAGCCACCCTCGACAGGGTTTCACTGAAGCTTTCTTT CASSHPRQGFTEAFF
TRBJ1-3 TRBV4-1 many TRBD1 TGCGCCAGCAGCCAAGAACCTCAGGGGGCCTCTGGAAACACCATATATTTT CASSQEPQGASGNTIYF
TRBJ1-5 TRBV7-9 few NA TGTGCCAGCAGCTTGACTCGAGGGGATAGCAATCAGCCCCAGCATTTT CASSLTRGDSNQPQHF
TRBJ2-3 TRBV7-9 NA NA TGTGCCAGCAGCTTAAGACAGATTCCCACAGATACGCAGTATTTT CASSLRQIPTDTQYF
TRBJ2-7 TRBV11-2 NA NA TGTGCCAGCAGCTTAGACCAGGGGTGGAACGAGCAGTACTTC CASSLDQGWNEQYF
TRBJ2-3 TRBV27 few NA TGTGCCAGCGGTCAGGGCCGCACAGATACGCAGTATTTT CASGQGRTDTQYF
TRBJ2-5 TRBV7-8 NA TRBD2 TGTGCCAGCAGCCTTAGGATAGCGGGGGGGTTTTTGATAGAGACCCAGTACTTC CASSLRIAGGFLIETQYF
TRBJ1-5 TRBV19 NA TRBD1 TGTGCCAGTAGTGGGGACAGGGGGCGCGGGCAGCCCCAGCATTTT CASSGDRGRGQPQHF
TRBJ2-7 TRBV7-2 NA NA TGTGCCAGCAGCACCCCCGGCGGCGGTTCCTACGAGCAGTACTTC CASSTPGGGSYEQYF
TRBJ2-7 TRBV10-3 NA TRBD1 TGTGCCATCAGTGGGTTTGGGACAGGGGGGGCCTACGAGCAGTACTTC CAISGFGTGGAYEQYF
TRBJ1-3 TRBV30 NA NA TGTGCCTGGATGATACAGGGCGGGAACACCATATATTTT CAWMIQGGNTIYF
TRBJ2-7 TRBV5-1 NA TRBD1 TGCGCCAGCAGCTCGGGGGGACAGGGTACGTCCTACGAGCAGTACTTC CASSSGGQGTSYEQYF
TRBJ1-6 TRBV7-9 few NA TGTGCCAGCAGCTTATTGGGGGAGGCACCCCTCCACTTT CASSLLGEAPLHF
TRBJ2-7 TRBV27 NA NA TGTGCCAGCAGAGTAGGGGGTTCCTACGAGCAGTACTTC CASRVGGSYEQYF
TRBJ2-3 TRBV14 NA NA TGTGCCAGCAGCCAAGTGGCCTTCACGGATACGCAGTATTTT CASSQVAFTDTQYF
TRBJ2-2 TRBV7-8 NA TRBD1 TGTGCCAGCAGCTCCTGGGGGACAGGGAACACCGGGGAGCTGTTTTTT CASSSWGTGNTGELFF
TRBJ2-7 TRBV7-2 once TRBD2 TGTGCCAGCAGGTCTAATGCGGGGGGCGTGTACGAGCAGTACTTC CASRSNAGGVYEQYF
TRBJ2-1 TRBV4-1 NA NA TGCGCCAGCAGCCAACCCACATACAATGAGCAGTTCTTC CASSQPTYNEQFF
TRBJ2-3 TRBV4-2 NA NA TGTGCCAGCAGCCGAGCCGGGTCCCTAGACAGAAGAAGCACAGATACGCAGTATTTT CASSRAGSLDRRSTDTQYF
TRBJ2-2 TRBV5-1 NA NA TGCGCCAGCGCCGGAGGGGACAACACCGGGGAGCTGTTTTTT CASAGGDNTGELFF
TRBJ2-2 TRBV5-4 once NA TGTGCCAGCAGCGTCTCTACGGGCACCGGGGAGCTGTTTTTT CASSVSTGTGELFF
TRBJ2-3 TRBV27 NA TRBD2 TGTGCCAGCATCCGGACTAGCGGGACCCTTTTTAGCACAGATACGCAGTATTTT CASIRTSGTLFSTDTQYF